This TCR beta chain was documented in a study of early T cells in non-severe SARS-CoV-2 infection. The germline V and J ends were trimmed by 4 bases and 2 bases, with 16 bases remaining between them. This CDR3 is built from 16 residues. TCRdb reprocessed the 5' RACE reads with MiXCR, giving one entry per CDR3 protein. The sample has 66,000 or so distinct CDR3 sequences; over 10% are singletons. This TCR derives from an adult who was a healthcare worker with PCR-confirmed SARS-CoV-2 infection or an uninfected control (not recorded which). Sample: whole blood. The J gene is TRBJ2-1, the V gene TRBV5-3; D ambiguous. TRBV5-3 is an ORF, with its function uncertain. The CDR3 nucleotides are TGTGCCAGAAGCATACCGAAACCTGTCGCCTACAATGAGCAGTTCTTC. Protein sequence: CARSIPKPVAYNEQFF.